One and the same sample provided the 14 T cell receptor beta chains below, sequenced in a study of blood T cell repertoires in COVID-19. Generated by immunoSEQ multiplex PCR, the TCRdb table keeps only in-frame clones and is missing some. The sample contains just over 650,000 clones, 80% to 90% of which appear only once. The sequenced sample was peripheral blood. Every receptor here comes from a woman aged 18 to 35 with acute or convalescent COVID-19.

This chain joins TRBV5-4 and TRBJ2-7; tentative D call: TRBD1 (5 bases). The CDR3 is 13 residues long. V lost 0 bases to trimming and J lost 6 bases, with 10 bases between them. CDR1 and CDR2 from the germline V gene are SGHNT and YYREEE (reference sequence). Written as DNA, the CDR3 is TGTGCCAGCAGCTTGGCAGGGTTGGGCGAGCAGTACTTC. Encoded protein: CASSLAGLGEQYF.

The chain employs TRBV19 and TRBJ2-5; TRBD2 matches 13 bases. This CDR3 has 14 residues. The V segment lost 5 bases and the J segment 12 bases; nucleotides outside the gene matches: 9. Germline values: CDR1 LNHDA, CDR2 SQIVND (reference sequence). The CDR3 protein is CASSERLAGGPKYF. The CDR3 DNA sequence: TGTGCCAGTAGTGAGCGACTAGCGGGGGGCCCAAAGTACTTC.

The chain has TRBV19 and TRBJ1-5; the D gene is possibly TRBD1 (6 bases). CDR3 size: 16 residues. Germline V lookup: CDR1 LNHDA, CDR2 SQIVND (reference sequence). V lost 5 bases and J lost 1, with 15 bases in between. Here the CDR3 DNA reads TGTGCCAGTAGTGCCCTTGGGGGGGCGAGCAATCAGCCCCAGCATTTT. This gives the protein CASSALGGASNQPQHF.

V is TRBV12-5 and J is TRBJ2-7, with D possibly TRBD1 on 5 matching bases. V was clipped by 6 bases and J by 0 bases, with 9 bases between them. There are 13 residues in the CDR3. Per the germline V gene, CDR1 is LGHNT and CDR2 is FRNRAP. The DNA of the CDR3 is TGTGCTAGTGGCCTCCAGGGCTCCTACGAGCAGTACTTC. It translates to CASGLQGSYEQYF. Based on the CDR3 plus reference TRBV12-5 and TRBJ2-7, the full variable domain is DARVTQTPRHKVTEMGQEVTMRCQPILGHNTVFWYRQTMMQGLELLAYFRNRAPLDDSGMPKDRFSAEMPDATLATLKIQPSEPRDSAVYFCASGLQGSYEQYFGPGTRLTVT.

The chain combines TRBV24-1 with TRBJ2-1; TRBD1 aligns across 7 bases. CDR1 and CDR2 (germline): KGHDR, SFDVKD. The CDR3 loop spans 16 amino acids. Unmatched junction bases numbered 4, after V lost 3 bases and J lost 0 bases. CDR3 DNA: TGTGCCACCAGTGATCCGGGACAGTCCTCCTACAATGAGCAGTTCTTC. Translation: CATSDPGQSSYNEQFF.

The chain links TRBV6-5 to TRBJ2-1; 9 bases align to TRBD2. Germline V gives CDR1 MNHEY, CDR2 SVGAGI. The CDR3 totals 12 residues. Trimming removed 8 bases from V and 6 bases from J; junction bases left unmatched: 2. CDR3 DNA: TGTGCCAGCGGACTAGCGAGCAATGAGCAGTTCTTC. It specifies CASGLASNEQFF.

Turning to this clone: A junction boundary mismatches the germline segment, possibly from a read error. This rearrangement joins TRBV6-2 or TRBV6-3 to TRBJ1-1, with D maybe TRBD1 (6 bases). The CDR3 contains 14 residues. Germline CDR1 reads MNHEY; CDR2 reads SVGEGT. CDR3 sequence (DNA): TGTGCCAGCAGCTTTACAGGGCCAGTTATGAAGTTGCTCTTT. Protein sequence: CASSFTGPVMKLLF.

V and J are TRBV6-2 or TRBV6-3 and TRBJ1-6, with a possible D match to TRBD1 (6 bases). The CDR3 is 17 amino acids. V was shortened by 5 bases and J by 8 bases, with 22 bases between the two germline ends. Germline V gives CDR1 MNHEY, CDR2 SVGEGT. CDR3 residues: CASSPYPGGGRDSPLHF. The CDR3 DNA reads as TGTGCCAGCAGTCCATACCCCGGGGGGGGCCGGGATTCACCCCTCCACTTT.

The V and J genes are TRBV6-4 and TRBJ2-1; TRBD2 matches 10 bases. This CDR3 has 13 residues. Germline CDR1 MRHNA, CDR2 SNTAGT. The trim removed 5 bases at V and 9 bases at J, leaving 4 bases unmatched. CDR3 protein: CASSRAGGTEQFF. Written as DNA, the CDR3 is TGTGCCAGCAGTCGAGCGGGGGGGACTGAGCAGTTCTTC.

The chain carries TRBV30 and TRBJ2-2; 9 positions match TRBD1. CDR3 length equals 16 residues. Germline V gene sequence: CDR1 GTSNPN, CDR2 SVGIG (reference sequence). The trim removed 2 bases at V and 6 bases at J, leaving 10 bases unmatched. The CDR3 DNA reads TGTGCCTGGAGTCTGGTCGGGGACAGGGCGCCCGGGGAGCTGTTTTTT. This gives the protein CAWSLVGDRAPGELFF.

This rearrangement joins TRBV7-2 to TRBJ1-1; D gene uncertain. The CDR3 length is 13 residues. Germline assignment: CDR1 SGHTA and CDR2 FQGNSA. V gave up 5 bases and J gave up 2 bases, with 9 bases separating them. The DNA of the CDR3 is TGTGCCAGCAGCATACAAGAAAACACTGAAGCTTTCTTT. Protein: CASSIQENTEAFF.

The chain links TRBV6-5 to TRBJ1-1; 9 bases are a match to TRBD1. Per germline, CDR1 MNHEY and CDR2 SVGAGI. The CDR3 runs to 15 residues. J lost 5 bases, V lost 7 bases, and 11 bases had no gene match. Here the CDR3 reads CASKTLGTGRTEAFF. The CDR3 coding sequence is TGTGCCAGCAAAACCCTTGGGACAGGGAGAACTGAAGCTTTCTTT.

This chain connects TRBV6-5 to TRBJ2-2, with a tentative D call TRBD1 (6 bases). V was trimmed by 6 bases and J by 0 bases, leaving 11 bases between them. Germline V gene lookup returns CDR1 MNHEY and CDR2 SVGAGI. This CDR3 comprises 15 residues. As DNA, the CDR3 is TGTGCCAGCAGGCAGGGGCCCTCGAACACCGGGGAGCTGTTTTTT. Amino acids: CASRQGPSNTGELFF.

This chain connects TRBV9 to TRBJ2-1; D uncertain. Deletions cut 1 base from V and 8 bases from J, with 10 bases between. The CDR3 length is 13 residues. The germline V gene has CDR1 SGDLS and CDR2 YYNGEE. CDR3 bases: TGTGCCAGCAGCGTAAGGAGCGCACATGAGCAGTTCTTC. As protein: CASSVRSAHEQFF.